This TCR beta chain was observed in a study of cytomegalovirus exposure and HLA in healthy donors. Study observations and caveats: Serostatus for CMV was the only available immune exposure information.

PCR amplification relied on 60 Vbeta primers (plus 13 Jbeta primers). Clones were sequenced by immunoSEQ multiplex PCR, and TCRdb holds only the in-frame ones, with some missing. The sample has approximately 97,000 clones; 73% are singletons. As to this clone: Antigen specificity is unknown.

The CDR3 runs to 17 residues. V shed 0 bases and J 0 bases; nucleotides not matched to a gene: 5. The germline V gene has CDR1 SGHRS and CDR2 YFSETQ. The TCR originated in a man aged 35 to 55 in good health and CMV-seronegative. The V gene is TRBV5-1, the J gene TRBJ1-4, with 7 positions matching TRBD1. The sample consisted of PBMCs. The CDR3 protein is CASSLGQGPATNEKLFF. CDR3 coding DNA: TGCGCCAGCAGCTTGGGACAGGGACCCGCAACTAATGAAAAACTGTTTTTT. Together with reference TRBV5-1 and TRBJ1-4, the CDR3 gives the full variable domain: KAGVTQTPRYLIKTRGQQVTLSCSPISGHRSVSWYQQTPGQGLQFLFEYFSETQRNKGNFPGRFSGRQFSNSRSEMNVSTLELGDSALYLCASSLGQGPATNEKLFFGSGTQLSVL.